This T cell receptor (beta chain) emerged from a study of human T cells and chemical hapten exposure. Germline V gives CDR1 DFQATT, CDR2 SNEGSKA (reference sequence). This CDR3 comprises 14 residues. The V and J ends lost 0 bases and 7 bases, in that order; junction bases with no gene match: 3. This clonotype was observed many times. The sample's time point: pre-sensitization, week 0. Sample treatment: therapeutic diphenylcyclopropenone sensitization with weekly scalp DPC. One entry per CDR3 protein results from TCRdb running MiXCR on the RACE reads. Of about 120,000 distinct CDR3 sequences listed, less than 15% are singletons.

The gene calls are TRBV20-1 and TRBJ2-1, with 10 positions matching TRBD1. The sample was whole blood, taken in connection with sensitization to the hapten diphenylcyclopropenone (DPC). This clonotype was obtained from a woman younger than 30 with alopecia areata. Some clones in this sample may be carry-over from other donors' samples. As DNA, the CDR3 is TGCAGTGCTAGAGATGGGACAGGGGTGAATGAGCAGTTCTTC. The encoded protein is CSARDGTGVNEQFF.